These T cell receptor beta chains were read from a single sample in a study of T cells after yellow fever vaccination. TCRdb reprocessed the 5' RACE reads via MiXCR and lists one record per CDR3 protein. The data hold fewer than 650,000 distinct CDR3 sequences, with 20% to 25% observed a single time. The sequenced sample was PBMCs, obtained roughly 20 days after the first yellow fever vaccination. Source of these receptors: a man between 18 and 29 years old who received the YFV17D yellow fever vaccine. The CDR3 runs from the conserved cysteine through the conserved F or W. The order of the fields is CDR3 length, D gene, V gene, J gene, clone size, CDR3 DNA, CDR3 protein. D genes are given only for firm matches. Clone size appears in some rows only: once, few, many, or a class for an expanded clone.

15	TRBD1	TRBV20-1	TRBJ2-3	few	TGCAGTGCTGCTTTCGGGACAGGGGACGGATATACGCAGTATTTT	CSAAFGTGDGYTQYF
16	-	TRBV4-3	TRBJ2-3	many	TGCGCCAGCAGCCAAGATTTTTTGGACGCTACAGATACGCAGTATTTT	CASSQDFLDATDTQYF
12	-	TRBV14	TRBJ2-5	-	TGTGCCAGCAGCCAAGATTGGGGACCGCAGTACTTC	CASSQDWGPQYF
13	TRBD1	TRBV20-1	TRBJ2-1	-	TGCAGTGCGCCGAGGACAGGGGGCAATGAGCAGTTCTTC	CSAPRTGGNEQFF
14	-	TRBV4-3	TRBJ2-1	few	TGCGCCAGCAGCCCACGGACAGTCTACAATGAGCAGTTCTTC	CASSPRTVYNEQFF
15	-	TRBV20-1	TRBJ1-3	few	TGCAGTGCTAGAGATGAACGACAGTCAGGAAACACCATATATTTT	CSARDERQSGNTIYF
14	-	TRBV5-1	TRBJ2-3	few	TGCGCCAGCAGCGTAGGGGATTCCACAGATACGCAGTATTTT	CASSVGDSTDTQYF
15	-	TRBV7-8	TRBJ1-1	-	TGTGCCAGCAGCTTAGTGGGGGGCAGAATCCCTGAAGCTTTCTTT	CASSLVGGRIPEAFF
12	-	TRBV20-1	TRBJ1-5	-	TGCAGTGCTAGAGATCAGGGTCAGCCCCAGCATTTT	CSARDQGQPQHF
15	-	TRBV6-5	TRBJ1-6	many	TGTGCCAGCAGATTACAGAGCTCCTATAATTCACCCCTCCACTTT	CASRLQSSYNSPLHF
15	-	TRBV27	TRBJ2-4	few	TGTGCCAGCAGTTTGTCAGGGTTGTCCAAAAACATTCAGTACTTC	CASSLSGLSKNIQYF
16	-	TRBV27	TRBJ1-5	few	TGTGCCAGCAGCCCTAACCTAGGGGATAGCAATCAGCCCCAGCATTTT	CASSPNLGDSNQPQHF
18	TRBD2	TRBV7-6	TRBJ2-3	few	TGTGCCAGCAGCGACTCTCTACTGAGCGGGGGGGCCACAGATACGCAGTATTTT	CASSDSLLSGGATDTQYF
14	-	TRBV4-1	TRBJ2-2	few	TGCGCCAGCAGCCAAGTACGGGGTCTCGGGGAGCTGTTTTTT	CASSQVRGLGELFF
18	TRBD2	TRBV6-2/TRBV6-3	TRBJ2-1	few	TGTGCCAGCAGCGAAAAGAAGAGCCGGGACTACCTTAAGTATGAGCAGTTCTTC	CASSEKKSRDYLKYEQFF
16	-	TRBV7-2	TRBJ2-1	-	TGTGCCAGCAGCTCAAGGAGGCAGGGTCACCAATATCGCCAGTTCTTC	CASSSRRQGHQYRQFF
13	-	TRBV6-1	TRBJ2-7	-	TGTGCCAGCAGTGAACTTTTCTCCTACGAGCAGTACTTC	CASSELFSYEQYF
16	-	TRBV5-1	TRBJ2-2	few	TGCGCCAGCAGCCCCGGCGGGGGCCGCGTCACCGGGGAGCTGTTTTTT	CASSPGGGRVTGELFF
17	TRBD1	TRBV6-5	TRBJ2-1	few	TGTGCCAGCAGTTACTCGGGACAGGGGATCTCCTACAATGAGCAGTTCTTC	CASSYSGQGISYNEQFF
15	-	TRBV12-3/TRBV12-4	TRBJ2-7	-	TGTGCCAGCAGTTTGGGGGACCCGGGATCCTACGAGCAGTACTTC	CASSLGDPGSYEQYF
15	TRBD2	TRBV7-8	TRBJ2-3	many	TGTGCCAGCAGCTTACAGCGGGGGGGCCGAGATACGCAGTATTTT	CASSLQRGGRDTQYF
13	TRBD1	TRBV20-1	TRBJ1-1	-	TGCAGTGCTTCCGGGACAGGGAGCTCTGAAGCTTTCTTT	CSASGTGSSEAFF
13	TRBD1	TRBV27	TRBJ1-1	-	TGTGCCAGCAGGAAGACAGGGGGCGAAGGAGCTTTCTTT	CASRKTGGEGAFF
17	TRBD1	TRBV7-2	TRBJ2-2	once	TGTGCCAGCAGCCCCTACAGGGGATTATCGGACACCGGGGAGCTGTTTTTT	CASSPYRGLSDTGELFF
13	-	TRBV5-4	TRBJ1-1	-	TGTGCCAGCAGCCCAGAAGTGAACACTGAAGCTTTCTTT	CASSPEVNTEAFF
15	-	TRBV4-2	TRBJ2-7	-	TGTGCCAGCAGCCGCCAAAACAAGGTGCAGTACGAGCAGTACTTC	CASSRQNKVQYEQYF
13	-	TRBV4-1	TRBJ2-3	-	TGCGCCAGCAGCCAGGGTAGACTAGGCGAGCAGTATTTT	CASSQGRLGEQYF
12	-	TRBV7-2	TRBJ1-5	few	TGTGCCAGCGCCTCATACCATCAGCCCCAGCATTTT	CASASYHQPQHF
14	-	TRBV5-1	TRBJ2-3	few	TGCGCCAGCAGCCCGGGGGAGCCAACAGATACGCAGTATTTT	CASSPGEPTDTQYF
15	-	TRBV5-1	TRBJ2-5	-	TGCGCCAGCAGCTTGGAGGCAGGGGTAATGGAGACCCAGTACTTC	CASSLEAGVMETQYF
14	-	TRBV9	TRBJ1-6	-	TGTGCCAGCAGCGAGACGGGGTATAATTCACCCCTCCACTTT	CASSETGYNSPLHF
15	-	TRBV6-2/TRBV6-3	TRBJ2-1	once	TGTGCCAGCAGAACACACGCTCCTAGCTGGGATGAGCAGTTCTTC	CASRTHAPSWDEQFF
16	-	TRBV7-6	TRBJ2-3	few	TGTGCCAGCAGTTCAACCCCACGGGAGATAGGGGATACGCAGTATTTT	CASSSTPREIGDTQYF
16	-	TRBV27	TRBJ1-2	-	TGTGCCAGCAGTTTATCGATGGGGGGGCTGGGCTATGGCTACACCTTC	CASSLSMGGLGYGYTF
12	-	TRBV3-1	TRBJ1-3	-	TGTGCCAGCAGCCAATCAGAGGACACCATATATTTT	CASSQSEDTIYF
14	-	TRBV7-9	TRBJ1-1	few	TGTGCCAGCAGCTTAGGAGGGGAAGGGGCTGAAGCTTTCTTT	CASSLGGEGAEAFF
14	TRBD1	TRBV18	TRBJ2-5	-	TGTGCCAGCTTCACCTCGACAGGGAAAGAGACCCAGTACTTC	CASFTSTGKETQYF
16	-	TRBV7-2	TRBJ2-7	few	TGTGCCAGCAGCTTAGGCTCTGGTGGGACCTTTAACGAGCAGTACTTC	CASSLGSGGTFNEQYF
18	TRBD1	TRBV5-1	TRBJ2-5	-	TGCGCCAGCAGCTTGGGGACAGGTGGGGGTCCGTACCAAGAGACCCAGTACTTC	CASSLGTGGGPYQETQYF
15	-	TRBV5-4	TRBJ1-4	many	TGTGCCAGCAGCTTGGACAACCTCGGCGGGGAAAAACTGTTTTTT	CASSLDNLGGEKLFF
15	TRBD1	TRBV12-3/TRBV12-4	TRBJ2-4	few	TGTGCCAGCAGTGCGGACGACAGGGCAAGAAACATTCAGTACTTC	CASSADDRARNIQYF
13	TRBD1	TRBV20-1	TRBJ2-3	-	TGCAGTGTAAGGGCAGGGGGAACAGATACGCAGTATTTT	CSVRAGGTDTQYF
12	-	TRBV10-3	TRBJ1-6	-	TGTGCCTCAGGAAGGGATAATTCACCCCTCCACTTT	CASGRDNSPLHF
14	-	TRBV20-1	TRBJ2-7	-	TGCAGTGCTAGAGATTGGGGGGCCGGATCCGGGCAGTACTTC	CSARDWGAGSGQYF